Listed below are T cell receptor beta chains from one sample, sequenced in a study of a mutant IDH1 vaccine in newly diagnosed glioma. For these TCRs, the target antigens are not known. Sequenced by immunoSEQ multiplex PCR; TCRdb stores in-frame clones only, minus some. The sample has about 56,000 clones, approximately 90% seen once. The source material was PBMCs, sampled from a glioma patient whose treatment included an IDH1 peptide vaccine. The receptor source for this set is a woman between 40 and 50 years old with glioma. CDR3s include the opening cysteine and the closing phenylalanine or tryptophan. A D gene is named only where the DNA matches it firmly. The size of a clone is reported for some rows only, either as once, few or many, or as a class for expanded clones.

D gene	V gene	clone size	J gene	CDR3 protein	CDR3 DNA
TRBD1	TRBV7-2	-	TRBJ2-3	CASSLAGQGSDTQYF	TGTGCCAGCAGCTTAGCAGGACAGGGGTCAGATACGCAGTATTTT
TRBD2	TRBV2	-	TRBJ2-1	CASGGLAGKAEQFF	TGTGCCAGCGGGGGACTAGCGGGAAAGGCTGAGCAGTTCTTC
-	TRBV30	-	TRBJ2-5	CAWSETLDETQYF	TGTGCCTGGAGTGAGACCCTCGATGAGACCCAGTACTTC
-	TRBV7-9	medium-sized	TRBJ1-5	CASSRLCRGSNQPQHF	TGTGCCAGCAGCCGCTTATGTAGGGGTTCAAATCAGCCCCAGCATTTT
-	TRBV4-1	-	TRBJ1-2	CASSQSAGVGWYGYTF	TGCGCCAGCAGCCAATCCGCAGGGGTTGGATGGTATGGCTACACCTTC
-	TRBV4-1	few	TRBJ2-7	CASSQETGEQYF	TGCGCCAGCAGCCAAGAAACGGGGGAGCAGTACTTC
TRBD1	TRBV2	few	TRBJ1-1	CASSGQGNTEAFF	TGTGCCAGCAGTGGACAGGGGAACACTGAAGCTTTCTTT
-	TRBV6-5	once	TRBJ2-3	CASSYSGGGLTDTQYF	TGTGCCAGCAGTTACTCGGGGGGGGGCCTCACAGATACGCAGTATTTT
-	TRBV7-2	-	TRBJ1-2	CASSLGARGLYGYTF	TGTGCCAGCAGCTTGGGGGCTCGAGGTCTATATGGCTACACCTTC
-	TRBV7-2	-	TRBJ2-5	CASSSAETQYF	TGTGCCAGCAGCTCGGCAGAGACCCAGTACTTC
-	TRBV4-1	-	TRBJ1-2	CASSQDRAPTDGYTF	TGCGCCAGCAGCCAAGATCGGGCGCCCACCGACGGCTACACCTTC
-	TRBV4-1	-	TRBJ1-4	CASSQADPRGEKLFF	TGCGCCAGCAGCCAAGCAGATCCGAGGGGTGAAAAACTGTTTTTT
TRBD1	TRBV18	-	TRBJ1-1	CASSPREGASTEAFF	TGTGCCAGCTCACCACGAGAGGGGGCGAGCACTGAAGCTTTCTTT
TRBD1	TRBV6-5	-	TRBJ2-1	CASSYPGLGGVEQFF	TGTGCCAGCAGTTACCCGGGATTAGGGGGCGTTGAGCAGTTCTTC
-	TRBV19	-	TRBJ2-6	CASTNPGLGANVLTF	TGTGCCAGTACAAACCCGGGGCTTGGGGCCAACGTCCTGACTTTC
TRBD1	TRBV4-2	-	TRBJ1-1	CASSQDLQGKAEAFF	TGTGCCAGCAGCCAAGATCTACAGGGGAAAGCTGAAGCTTTCTTT
-	TRBV5-1	-	TRBJ2-5	CASSLPDAQETQYF	TGCGCCAGCAGCTTGCCGGACGCTCAAGAGACCCAGTACTTC